A single sample gave rise to the 29 T cell receptor beta chains below, sequenced in a study of cytomegalovirus exposure and HLA in healthy donors. Researchers ran the PCR with 60 Vbeta and 13 Jbeta primers. Libraries were prepared by immunoSEQ multiplex PCR; TCRdb keeps only in-frame clonotypes and omits some of them. In the table there are around 170,000 clones, roughly 87% of which are singletons. The specimen sequenced was PBMCs. Receptors were obtained from a middle-aged man in good health and CMV-seronegative.

The chain's CDR3 is CASRGGLTGHEQYF. DNA of the CDR3: TGTGCCAGCAGAGGGGGCCTGACAGGGCACGAGCAGTACTTC. V usage is TRBV27 and J usage is TRBJ2-7, with TRBD1 matching over 7 bases. Germline V CDR1 and CDR2: MNHEY, SMNVEV (reference sequence). V lost 6 bases, J lost 5 bases, and 10 bases stayed unmatched. CDR3 length: 14 residues.

Of note for this clone: Sequence at one end of the junction differs from germline and may be a read error. The chain employs TRBV7-9 and TRBJ2-7; 9 positions match TRBD2. CDR3 length: 17 residues. The germline gives CDR1 SEHNR, CDR2 FQNEAQ (reference sequence). The CDR3 DNA is TGTTCCAGCAGCTTACGTAGCGGGAGAAGACGGGTTTACGAGCAGTACTTC. Its translation is CSSSLRSGRRRVYEQYF. The complete variable domain, with remaining parts taken from reference TRBV7-9 and TRBJ2-7, reads DTGVSQNPRHKITKRGQNVTFRCDPISEHNRLYWYRQTLGQGPEFLTYFQNEAQLEKSRLLSDRFSAERPKGSFSTLEIQRTEQGDSAMYLCSSSLRSGRRRVYEQYFGPGTRLTVT.

The rearrangement links TRBV9 to TRBJ2-5; 10 nucleotides align to TRBD2. Germline V CDR1 and CDR2: SGDLS, YYNGEE. This CDR3 spans 17 amino acids. V lost 1 base to trimming and J lost 7 bases; unmatched junction nucleotides: 13. The DNA for the CDR3 is TGTGCCAGCAGCGTAATGGTAGCGGGGGGAGGAGATGGGACCCAGTACTTC. Encoded protein: CASSVMVAGGGDGTQYF.

The V and J genes are TRBV19 and TRBJ2-7, with no clear D. The CDR3 runs 14 residues. The V end lost 4 bases, the J end lost 5 bases, and 15 bases lay between the germline ends. Germline V lookup: CDR1 LNHDA, CDR2 SQIVND (reference sequence). CDR3 sequence (DNA): TGTGCCAGTAGTACGGAACCCACTGACAACGAGCAGTACTTC. It codes for CASSTEPTDNEQYF.

This rearrangement joins TRBV27 to TRBJ1-1, with D tentatively TRBD1 (5 bases). Germline V gene lookup returns CDR1 MNHEY and CDR2 SMNVEV (reference sequence). V was cut by 5 bases and J by 0 bases, with 10 bases left in between. This CDR3 is 14 amino acids long. CDR3 in DNA: TGTGCCAGCAGTCTGACAGAGTTGAACACTGAAGCTTTCTTT. Protein product: CASSLTELNTEAFF.

The chain recombines TRBV7-3 with TRBJ1-1, with TRBD1 as a possible D gene (6 bases). The CDR3 loop spans 17 amino acids. Looked up from germline, CDR1 is SGHTA and CDR2 is FQGTGA. Trimming stripped 3 bases from V and 0 bases from J, with 17 bases between. The CDR3 reads CASSLGGAALMNTEAFF. The CDR3 nucleotides read TGTGCCAGCAGCTTGGGGGGGGCCGCCCTCATGAACACTGAAGCTTTCTTT.

The chain has TRBV29-1 and TRBJ1-1; the D gene is possibly TRBD1 (5 bases). This CDR3 has 12 residues. CDR1 SQVTM and CDR2 ANQGSEA come from the germline V gene. V was trimmed by 6 bases and J by 4 bases, leaving 12 bases between them. CDR3 sequence (DNA): TGCAGCGTCCGGCAGGGAAGCACTGAAGCTTTCTTT. Translating gives CSVRQGSTEAFF. The whole variable domain, filled in from reference TRBV29-1 and TRBJ1-1, reads SAVISQKPSRDICQRGTSLTIQCQVDSQVTMMFWYRQQPGQSLTLIATANQGSEATYESGFVIDKFPISRPNLTFSTLTVSNMSPEDSSIYLCSVRQGSTEAFFGQGTRLTVV.

The chain has TRBV7-3 and TRBJ1-5, with 7 bases matching TRBD1. Per the germline V gene, CDR1 is SGHTA and CDR2 is FQGTGA. The J segment lost 2 bases and the V segment lost 5 bases, leaving 6 bases of the junction unmatched. The CDR3 consists of 15 residues. CDR3 bases: TGTGCCAGCAGCCTGACAGGGCTCGGCAATCAGCCCCAGCATTTT. Translated, it gives CASSLTGLGNQPQHF.

This clone was recorded only once. The chain links TRBV7-6 to TRBJ2-3, with TRBD2 as a possible D gene (5 bases). V lost 1 base and J 6 bases, leaving 14 bases between the germline ends. This CDR3 comprises 15 residues. Germline-derived CDR1 and CDR2 are SGHVS and FNYEAQ. The CDR3 is CASSLEEVSGDTQYF. As DNA, the CDR3 is TGTGCCAGCAGCTTAGAGGAGGTCTCGGGCGATACGCAGTATTTT.

V and J are TRBV18 and TRBJ2-5; 8 nucleotides agree with TRBD2. The CDR3 is 15 amino acids. The V gene's germline CDR1 is KGHSH and CDR2 LQKENI. J lost 2 bases, V lost 3 bases, and 5 bases had no gene match. The CDR3 DNA reads as TGTGCCAGCTCACCTGGACTAGCTCCACAAGAGACCCAGTACTTC. Protein product: CASSPGLAPQETQYF.

The chain recombines TRBV7-8 with TRBJ2-3; a possible D gene is TRBD2 (5 bases). The CDR3 contains 16 residues. Germline V gene sequence: CDR1 SGHVS, CDR2 FQNEAQ. Trimming took 5 bases from V and 1 from J, leaving 16 bases between them. The CDR3 DNA follows: TGTGCCAGCAGCGCGCGAGGGTTGTCTGGCACAGATACGCAGTATTTT. Residues: CASSARGLSGTDTQYF. The full variable domain, in which reference TRBV7-8 and TRBJ2-3 provide the parts outside the CDR3, is GAGVSQSPRYKVAKRGQDVALRCDPISGHVSLFWYQQALGQGPEFLTYFQNEAQLDKSGLPSDRFFAERPEGSVSTLKIQRTQQEDSAVYLCASSARGLSGTDTQYFGPGTRLTVL.

This clone was observed once. V gene TRBV7-2 combines with J gene TRBJ2-1; 8 nucleotides line up with TRBD1. The CDR3 totals 15 residues. The junction had 3 bases not matched to a gene; V was cut back by 1 base and J by 4 bases. Germline CDR1 and CDR2: SGHTA and FQGNSA. The CDR3 DNA reads TGTGCCAGCAGCTTAGGGACAGGGAGATACAATGAGCAGTTCTTC. Protein sequence: CASSLGTGRYNEQFF.

The rearrangement joins TRBV6-1 to TRBJ1-2; D gene unclear. Germline CDR1 and CDR2: MNHNS and SASEGT. CDR3 size: 13 residues. Trimming left V 8 bases short and J 0 bases short, with 10 bases between. The CDR3 DNA reads as TGTGCCAGCTCCCGTAGTTCTAACTATGGCTACACCTTC. This sequence encodes CASSRSSNYGYTF.

The CDR3 loop reads CASKYTAGFDYGYTF. Here the CDR3 DNA reads TGCGCCAGCAAGTATACGGCGGGGTTTGACTATGGCTACACCTTC. The chain uses TRBV4-3 and TRBJ1-2; no clear D gene. This CDR3 is built from 15 residues. V was pared by 7 bases and J by 3 bases, with 18 bases between. The germline V gene encodes CDR1 LGHNA and CDR2 YSLEER.

The rearrangement uses TRBV4-2 and TRBJ1-2; no definite D call. Trimming removed 3 bases at V and 5 bases at J, with 19 bases between. Per the germline V gene, CDR1 is LGHNA and CDR2 is YNFKEQ. The CDR3 is 16 amino acids. CDR3 DNA sequence: TGTGCCAGCAGCCACAGCGAAACTAACGTTCTATATGGCTACACCTTC. Amino acids: CASSHSETNVLYGYTF.

The CDR3 region has the DNA TGTGCCATCCAGCCTAGCGGACTCTCCTACAATGAGCAGTTCTTC. It specifies CAIQPSGLSYNEQFF. The V gene is TRBV6-5, the J gene TRBJ2-1; TRBD2 matches 7 bases. Losses at the gene ends were 10 bases for V and 0 bases for J; bases not matched to a gene: 9. From germline, CDR1 is MNHEY and CDR2 SVGAGI. The CDR3 has 15 residues.

V usage is TRBV6-5 and J usage is TRBJ2-7; perhaps TRBD2 as D (6 bases). Germline V CDR1 and CDR2: MNHEY, SVGAGI. V lost 1 base to trimming and J lost 6 bases, with 13 bases between them. This CDR3 has 14 amino acids. The CDR3 spells CASSYFGGAAEQYF. The CDR3 bases are TGTGCCAGCAGTTACTTCGGGGGAGCCGCCGAGCAGTACTTC.

V gene TRBV28 combines with J gene TRBJ2-7; 8 positions agree with TRBD1. Trimming cost V 4 bases and J 11 bases; bases outside gene matches: 10. Germline loops: CDR1 MDHEN, CDR2 SYDVKM. CDR3 length equals 13 residues. The CDR3 is CASSSTEVQGEYF. CDR3 nucleotide sequence: TGTGCCAGCAGTTCGACCGAGGTACAGGGGGAGTACTTC. Full variable domain (missing parts from reference TRBV28 and TRBJ2-7): DVKVTQSSRYLVKRTGEKVFLECVQDMDHENMFWYRQDPGLGLRLIYFSYDVKMKEKGDIPEGYSVSREKKERFSLILESASTNQTSMYLCASSSTEVQGEYFGPGTRLTVT.

This sequence joins TRBV6-1 and TRBJ1-2; D is unclear. V lost 4 bases to trimming and J lost 4 bases, with 13 bases between them. The germline gives CDR1 MNHNS, CDR2 SASEGT. The CDR3 extends over 14 amino acids. The CDR3 reads CASSAEVIGYGYTF. CDR3 DNA sequence: TGTGCCAGCAGTGCTGAAGTGATCGGCTATGGCTACACCTTC.

This rearrangement joins TRBV29-1 to TRBJ2-7; TRBD1 agrees at 8 bases. V shed 5 bases, J shed 4 bases, and the junction held 4 bases outside the gene matches. Germline V lookup: CDR1 SQVTM, CDR2 ANQGSEA. This CDR3 is built from 12 residues. The CDR3 sequence: CSVSGQGYEQYF. The CDR3 DNA is TGCAGCGTTTCCGGACAGGGTTACGAGCAGTACTTC.

The chain is built from TRBV14 and TRBJ2-1; TRBD2 aligns across 8 bases. Unmatched junction bases numbered 11, after V lost 6 bases and J lost 1 base. The CDR3 contains 17 residues. Germline CDR1 is SGHDN and CDR2 is FVKESK. CDR3: CASRSGSGRGSYNEQFF. The CDR3 DNA is TGTGCCAGCAGAAGCGGGAGCGGGAGAGGATCCTACAATGAGCAGTTCTTC.

This chain links TRBV7-2 with TRBJ1-2; TRBD1 agrees at 8 bases. This CDR3 comprises 15 residues. From germline, CDR1 is SGHTA and CDR2 FQGNSA. With 1 base clipped from V and 4 bases from J, the junction kept 5 bases outside the gene matches. The CDR3 here is CASSLGRGQAYGYTF. In DNA form, the CDR3 reads TGTGCCAGCAGCTTAGGTCGGGGACAGGCCTATGGCTACACCTTC.

The rearrangement joins TRBV6-1 to TRBJ1-4, with a weak D call TRBD1 (5 bases). Looked up from germline, CDR1 is MNHNS and CDR2 is SASEGT. V was trimmed by 6 bases and J by 8 bases, leaving 19 bases between them. The CDR3 is 15 residues long. CDR3 in amino acids: CASSTVGGVQEKLFF. CDR3 nucleotide sequence: TGTGCCAGCAGCACTGTGGGGGGGGTACAAGAAAAACTGTTTTTT.

The chain links TRBV27 to TRBJ2-3, with TRBD1 matching 7 bases. Germline lookup yields CDR1 MNHEY and CDR2 SMNVEV (reference sequence). J was trimmed by 1 base and V by 5 bases; bases with no gene match: 6. The CDR3 sequence is 15 residues long. The CDR3: CASSPWTGGTDTQYF. CDR3 bases: TGTGCCAGCAGTCCCTGGACAGGTGGCACAGATACGCAGTATTTT.

The chain is built from TRBV7-2 and TRBJ1-5; D remains ambiguous. Germline values: CDR1 SGHTA, CDR2 FQGNSA. The V end lost 5 bases, the J end lost 9 bases, and 8 bases lay between the germline ends. The CDR3 consists of 11 residues. As DNA, the CDR3 is TGTGCCAGCAGCCTCCCCGGGCCCCAGCATTTT. It specifies CASSLPGPQHF.

This chain's CDR3 is CASSSRGGTEAFF. The CDR3 region has the DNA TGTGCCAGCAGCTCGCGGGGAGGAACTGAAGCTTTCTTT. The chain joins TRBV7-2 to TRBJ1-1; no definite D call. The V gene's germline CDR1 is SGHTA and CDR2 FQGNSA. V dropped 4 bases and J dropped 5 bases, with 11 bases sitting between them. This CDR3 is 13 amino acids long.

In its sample, this clone was seen a few times. The rearrangement links TRBV27 to TRBJ1-5, with 10 bases fitting TRBD1. V dropped 5 bases and J dropped 2; count of bases not matched to a gene: 6. The CDR3 is made up of 16 amino acids. Germline V gene sequence: CDR1 MNHEY, CDR2 SMNVEV (reference sequence). The CDR3: CASSPVTGGGNQPQHF. The DNA of the CDR3 is TGTGCCAGCAGTCCGGTGACAGGGGGCGGCAATCAGCCCCAGCATTTT.

The genes are TRBV29-1 and TRBJ2-1; 7 positions agree with TRBD2. The CDR3 spans 14 residues. In germline, CDR1 is SQVTM, CDR2 ANQGSEA. The V gene end was trimmed by 8 bases and the J gene end by 3 bases; junction bases not matched to a gene: 10. The CDR3 DNA reads as TGCAGCCTATGCCTGACGGGGGGCTACAATGAGCAGTTCTTC. It is translated as CSLCLTGGYNEQFF.

This clone was counted between two and nine times. This chain joins TRBV7-2 and TRBJ2-7; 9 positions agree with TRBD1. Germline lookup yields CDR1 SGHTA and CDR2 FQGNSA. With 3 bases clipped from V and 6 bases from J, the junction kept 12 bases outside the gene matches. The CDR3 length is 16 residues. The CDR3 region is CASSFRVTGGFREQYF. Here the CDR3 DNA reads TGTGCCAGCAGCTTTAGGGTAACAGGGGGCTTTCGCGAGCAGTACTTC. Based on the CDR3 plus reference TRBV7-2 and TRBJ2-7, the full variable domain is GAGVSQSPSNKVTEKGKDVELRCDPISGHTALYWYRQSLGQGLEFLIYFQGNSAPDKSGLPSDRFSAERTGGSVSTLTIQRTQQEDSAVYLCASSFRVTGGFREQYFGPGTRLTVT.